The clone carrying this TCR beta chain was counted many times. The antigen is undetermined. The data are from a study of response to subunit inactivated influenza vaccine. Broader study findings: Authors proposed each seasonal influenza vaccination draws in few new T cells.

Germline lookup yields CDR1 SGHRS and CDR2 YFSETQ. The CDR3 is made up of 15 amino acids. V gave up 0 bases and J gave up 3 bases; unmatched junction bases: 2. TCRdb redid the calling of the RT-PCR reads with MiXCR, one entry per CDR3 protein. The sample yields approximately 680,000 distinct CDR3 sequences, approximately 15% seen once. The V and J genes are TRBV5-1 and TRBJ2-2; TRBD2 matches at 7 bases. The sample was PBMCs from blood, taken less than 13 days after vaccination. The receptor's source is a man in his fifties who received an inactivated influenza vaccine. The CDR3 protein is CASSLGGSHTGELFF. CDR3 nucleotides: TGCGCCAGCAGCTTGGGCGGGAGTCACACCGGGGAGCTGTTTTTT.